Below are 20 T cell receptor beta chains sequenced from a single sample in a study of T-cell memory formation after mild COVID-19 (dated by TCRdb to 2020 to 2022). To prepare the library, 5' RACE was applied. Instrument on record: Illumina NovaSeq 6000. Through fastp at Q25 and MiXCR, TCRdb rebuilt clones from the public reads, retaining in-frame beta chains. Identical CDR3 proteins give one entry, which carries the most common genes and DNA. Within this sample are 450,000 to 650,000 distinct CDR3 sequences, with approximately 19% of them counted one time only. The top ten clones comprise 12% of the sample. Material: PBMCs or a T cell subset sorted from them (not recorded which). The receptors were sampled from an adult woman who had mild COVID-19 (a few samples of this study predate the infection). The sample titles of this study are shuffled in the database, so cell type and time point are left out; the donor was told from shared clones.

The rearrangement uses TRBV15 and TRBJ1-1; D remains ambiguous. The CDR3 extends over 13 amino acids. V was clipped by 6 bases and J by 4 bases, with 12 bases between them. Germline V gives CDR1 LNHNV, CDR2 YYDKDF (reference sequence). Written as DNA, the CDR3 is TGTGCCACCAGTGGCAGAAAGAGCACTGAAGCTTTCTTT. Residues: CATSGRKSTEAFF.

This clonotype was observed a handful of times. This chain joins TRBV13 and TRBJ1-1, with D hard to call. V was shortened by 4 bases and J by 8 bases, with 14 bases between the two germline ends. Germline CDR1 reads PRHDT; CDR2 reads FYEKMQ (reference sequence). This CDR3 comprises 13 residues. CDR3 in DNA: TGTGCCAGCAGCTCCCAGGCAAGGGAAGAAGCTTTCTTT. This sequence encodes CASSSQAREEAFF.

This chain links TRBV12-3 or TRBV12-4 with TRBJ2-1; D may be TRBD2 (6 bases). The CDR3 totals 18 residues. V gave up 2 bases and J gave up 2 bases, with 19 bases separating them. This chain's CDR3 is CASSLSQLGGRTYNEQFF. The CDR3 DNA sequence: TGTGCCAGCAGTTTAAGTCAACTCGGGGGAAGGACCTACAATGAGCAGTTCTTC.

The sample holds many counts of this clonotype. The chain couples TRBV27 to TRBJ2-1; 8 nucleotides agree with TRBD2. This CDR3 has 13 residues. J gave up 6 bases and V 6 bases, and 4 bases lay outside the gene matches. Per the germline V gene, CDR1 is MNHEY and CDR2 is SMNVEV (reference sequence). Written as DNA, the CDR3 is TGTGCCAGCAGGCGGACTAGCCGCAATGAGCAGTTCTTC. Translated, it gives CASRRTSRNEQFF.

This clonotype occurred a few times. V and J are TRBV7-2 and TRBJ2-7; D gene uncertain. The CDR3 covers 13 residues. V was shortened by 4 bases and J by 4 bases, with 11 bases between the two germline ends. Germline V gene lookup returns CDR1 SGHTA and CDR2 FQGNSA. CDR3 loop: CASSSQDGYEQYF. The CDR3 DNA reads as TGTGCCAGCAGCTCCCAGGACGGTTACGAGCAGTACTTC.

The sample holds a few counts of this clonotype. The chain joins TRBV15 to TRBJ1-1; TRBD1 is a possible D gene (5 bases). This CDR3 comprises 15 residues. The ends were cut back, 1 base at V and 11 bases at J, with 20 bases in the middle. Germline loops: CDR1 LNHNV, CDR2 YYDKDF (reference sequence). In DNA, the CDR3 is TGTGCCACCAGCAGAGCTACCACGTGGGGCCCGGGGGCTTTCTTT. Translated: CATSRATTWGPGAFF.

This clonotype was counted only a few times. The CDR3 DNA sequence: TGTGCCAGCAGCTTAGGTGAAGGGAATACGCAGTATTTT. Its protein product is CASSLGEGNTQYF. The chain joins TRBV7-3 to TRBJ2-3; D is undetermined. Germline assignment: CDR1 SGHTA and CDR2 FQGTGA. The CDR3 length is 13 residues. The V and J ends lost 2 bases and 7 bases respectively, with 10 bases between them.

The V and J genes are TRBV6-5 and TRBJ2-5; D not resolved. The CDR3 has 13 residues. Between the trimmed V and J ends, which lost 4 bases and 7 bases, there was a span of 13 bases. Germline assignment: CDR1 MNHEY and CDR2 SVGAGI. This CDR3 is CASSLDWATTQYF. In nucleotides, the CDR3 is TGTGCCAGCAGTTTAGACTGGGCTACGACCCAGTACTTC.

The CDR3 bases are TGTGCCAGCAGCTTGGGAGGCACAACTAATGAAAAACTGTTTTTT. This translates into CASSLGGTTNEKLFF. J is TRBJ1-4 and V is TRBV5-4; D is undetermined. With 0 bases removed from V and 0 bases from J, the gap between germline ends came to 6 bases. Germline CDR1 is SGHNT and CDR2 is YYREEE (reference sequence). This CDR3 has 15 residues. Filled out from reference TRBV5-4 and TRBJ1-4, the complete variable domain reads ETGVTQSPTHLIKTRGQQVTLRCSSQSGHNTVSWYQQALGQGPQFIFQYYREEENGRGNFPPRFSGLQFPNYSSELNVNALELDDSALYLCASSLGGTTNEKLFFGSGTQLSVL.

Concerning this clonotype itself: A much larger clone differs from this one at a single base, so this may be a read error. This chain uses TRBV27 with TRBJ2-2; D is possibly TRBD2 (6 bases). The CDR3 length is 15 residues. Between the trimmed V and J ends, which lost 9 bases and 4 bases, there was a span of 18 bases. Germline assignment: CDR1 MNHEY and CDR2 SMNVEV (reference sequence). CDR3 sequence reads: CARSFGGPGTGELFF. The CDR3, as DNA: TGTGCCAGAAGCTTTGGAGGGCCGGGCACCGGGGAGCTGTTTTTT.

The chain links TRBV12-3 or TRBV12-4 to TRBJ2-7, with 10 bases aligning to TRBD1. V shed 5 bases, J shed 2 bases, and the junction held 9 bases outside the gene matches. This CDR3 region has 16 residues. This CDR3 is CASSPRRTGGTYEQYF. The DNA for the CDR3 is TGTGCCAGCAGTCCCCGCCGGACAGGGGGTACCTACGAGCAGTACTTC.

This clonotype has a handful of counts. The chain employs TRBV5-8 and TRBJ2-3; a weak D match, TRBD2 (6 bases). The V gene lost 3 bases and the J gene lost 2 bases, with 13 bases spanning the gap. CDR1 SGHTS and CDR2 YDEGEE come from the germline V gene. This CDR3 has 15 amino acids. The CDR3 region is CASSSRAGFTDTQYF. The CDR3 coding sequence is TGTGCCAGCAGCTCAAGAGCGGGTTTCACAGATACGCAGTATTTT.

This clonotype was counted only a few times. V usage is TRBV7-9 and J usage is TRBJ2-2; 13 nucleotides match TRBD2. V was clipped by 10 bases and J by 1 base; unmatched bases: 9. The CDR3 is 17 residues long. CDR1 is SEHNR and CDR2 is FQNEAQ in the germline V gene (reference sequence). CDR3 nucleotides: TGTGCCACCCCTCCCCGACTAGCGGGAGGGAACACCGGGGAGCTGTTTTTT. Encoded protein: CATPPRLAGGNTGELFF. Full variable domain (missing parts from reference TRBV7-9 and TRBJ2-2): DTGVSQNPRHKITKRGQNVTFRCDPISEHNRLYWYRQTLGQGPEFLTYFQNEAQLEKSRLLSDRFSAERPKGSFSTLEIQRTEQGDSAMYLCATPPRLAGGNTGELFFGEGSRLTVL.

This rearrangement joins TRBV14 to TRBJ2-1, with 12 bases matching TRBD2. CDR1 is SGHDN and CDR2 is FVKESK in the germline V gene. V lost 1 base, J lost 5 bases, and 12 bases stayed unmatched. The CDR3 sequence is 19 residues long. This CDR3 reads CASSQVKASGGEVDNEQFF. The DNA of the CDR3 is TGTGCCAGCAGCCAAGTAAAGGCTAGCGGGGGGGAAGTGGACAATGAGCAGTTCTTC. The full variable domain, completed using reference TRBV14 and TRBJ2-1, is EAGVTQFPSHSVIEKGQTVTLRCDPISGHDNLYWYRRVMGKEIKFLLHFVKESKQDESGMPNNRFLAERTGGTYSTLKVQPAELEDSGVYFCASSQVKASGGEVDNEQFFGPGTRLTVL.

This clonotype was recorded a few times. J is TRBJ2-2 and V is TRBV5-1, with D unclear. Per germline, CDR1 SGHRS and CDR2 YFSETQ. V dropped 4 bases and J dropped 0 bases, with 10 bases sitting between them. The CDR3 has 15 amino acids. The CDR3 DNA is TGCGCCAGCAGCCCCCCACCCTCGAACACCGGGGAGCTGTTTTTT. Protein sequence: CASSPPPSNTGELFF.

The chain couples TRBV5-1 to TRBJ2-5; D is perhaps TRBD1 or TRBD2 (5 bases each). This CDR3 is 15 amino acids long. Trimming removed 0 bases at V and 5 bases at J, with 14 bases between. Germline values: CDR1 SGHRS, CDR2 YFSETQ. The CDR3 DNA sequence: TGCGCCAGCAGCTTGGGTGACGGGGCTGGTGAGACCCAGTACTTC. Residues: CASSLGDGAGETQYF.

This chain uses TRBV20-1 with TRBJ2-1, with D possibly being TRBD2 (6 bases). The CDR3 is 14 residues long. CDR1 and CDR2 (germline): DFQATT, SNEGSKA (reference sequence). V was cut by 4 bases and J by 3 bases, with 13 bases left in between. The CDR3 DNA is TGCAGTGCTAAGTCGGGGGTGGGCTACAATGAGCAGTTCTTC. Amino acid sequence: CSAKSGVGYNEQFF.

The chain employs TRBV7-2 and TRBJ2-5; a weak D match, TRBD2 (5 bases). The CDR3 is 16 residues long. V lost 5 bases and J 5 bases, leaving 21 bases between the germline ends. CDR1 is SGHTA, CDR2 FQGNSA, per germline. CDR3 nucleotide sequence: TGTGCCAGCAGCCCAATGACCGGGCTGTCGGGGGAGACCCAGTACTTC. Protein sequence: CASSPMTGLSGETQYF.

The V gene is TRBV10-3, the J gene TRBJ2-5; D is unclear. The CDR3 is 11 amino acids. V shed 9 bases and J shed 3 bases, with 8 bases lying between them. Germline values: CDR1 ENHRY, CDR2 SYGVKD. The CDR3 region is CAISDKETQYF. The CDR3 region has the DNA TGTGCCATATCAGATAAAGAGACCCAGTACTTC.

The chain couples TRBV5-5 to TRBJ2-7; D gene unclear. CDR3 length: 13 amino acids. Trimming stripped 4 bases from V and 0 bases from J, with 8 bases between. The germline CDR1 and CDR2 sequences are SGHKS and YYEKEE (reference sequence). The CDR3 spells CASSAISSYEQYF. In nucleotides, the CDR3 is TGTGCCAGCAGCGCGATTAGCTCCTACGAGCAGTACTTC. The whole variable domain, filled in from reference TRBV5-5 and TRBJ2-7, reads DAGVTQSPTHLIKTRGQQVTLRCSPISGHKSVSWYQQVLGQGPQFIFQYYEKEERGRGNFPDRFSARQFPNYSSELNVNALLLGDSALYLCASSAISSYEQYFGPGTRLTVT.